This TCR beta chain emerged from a study of beta chain features in type 1 diabetes. V shed 0 bases and J shed 8 bases, with 15 bases lying between them. There are 15 residues in the CDR3. CDR1 is SGHRS and CDR2 is YFSETQ in the germline V gene. The entirety of the isolated RNA underwent reverse transcription, so expressed TCRB transcripts were sequenced. Some clones are missing from TCRdb's copy, which holds only in-frame ones; the method was immunoSEQ multiplex PCR. This sample has 130,000 or so clones, with around a tenth found just once. What was sequenced was central memory CD4+ T cells from blood. This sequence was found in a man aged 18 to 30 in good health. V usage is TRBV5-1 and J usage is TRBJ2-4; D possibly corresponds to TRBD1 (5 bases). The CDR3 reads CASSLAGIKGHIQYF. CDR3 coding DNA: TGCGCCAGCAGCTTGGCTGGCATCAAGGGGCACATTCAGTACTTC. Full variable domain (outside the CDR3, taken from reference TRBV5-1 and TRBJ2-4): KAGVTQTPRYLIKTRGQQVTLSCSPISGHRSVSWYQQTPGQGLQFLFEYFSETQRNKGNFPGRFSGRQFSNSRSEMNVSTLELGDSALYLCASSLAGIKGHIQYFGAGTRLSVL.